The 32 T cell receptor beta chains below come from one sample, sequenced in a study of read filtering for tumor transcriptome and immune sequencing. From about 0.4 ug of RNA, a library with molecular barcoded alpha/delta and beta/gamma adaptors was made. TCRdb ran MiXCR on the reads and lists one entry per CDR3 protein. The sample lists about 60,000 distinct CDR3 sequences; 11% to 15% were seen once. Material for sequencing was a population of CD138-negative cells sorted from bone marrow. The receptors shown here come from a donor over 35 with multiple myeloma.

This chain joins TRBV20-1 and TRBJ1-5, with 8 bases aligning to TRBD1. The junction had 9 bases not matched to a gene; V was cut back by 5 bases and J by 6 bases. In germline, CDR1 is DFQATT, CDR2 SNEGSKA (reference sequence). The CDR3 has 14 residues. The CDR3 DNA sequence: TGCAGTGCTGGTACAGGGGGTGGCATTCAGCCCCAGCATTTT. Amino acid sequence: CSAGTGGGIQPQHF.

This clonotype was picked up many times. The chain employs TRBV5-1 and TRBJ2-7; a possible D gene is TRBD1 (6 bases). CDR1 is SGHRS and CDR2 is YFSETQ in the germline V gene. V was cut by 1 base and J by 2 bases, with 10 bases left in between. The CDR3 runs to 14 residues. The CDR3: CASSLRTETYEQYF. CDR3 in DNA: TGCGCCAGCAGCTTGAGGACAGAGACCTACGAGCAGTACTTC.

The chain uses TRBV12-3 or TRBV12-4 and TRBJ2-1, with 10 bases matching TRBD2. The CDR3 sequence is 16 residues long. With V trimmed by 5 bases and J by 5 bases, 9 bases remained unmatched. The DNA for the CDR3 is TGTGCCAGCAGTGACGCCGGGACTAGCGCAAACAATGAGCAGTTCTTC. As protein: CASSDAGTSANNEQFF.

The chain employs TRBV11-3 and TRBJ2-3, with TRBD2 as a possible D gene (6 bases). Trimming removed 0 bases at V and 2 bases at J, with 15 bases between. The CDR3 runs to 17 residues. Germline CDR1 is SGHNT and CDR2 is YENEEA. CDR3 amino acids: CASSLDPSGFYTDTQYF. The DNA of the CDR3 is TGTGCCAGCAGCTTAGATCCGAGCGGGTTTTACACAGATACGCAGTATTTT.

This clonotype appeared many times. The chain combines TRBV19 with TRBJ2-2; 10 positions agree with TRBD2. CDR1 and CDR2 (germline): LNHDA, SQIVND (reference sequence). With 5 bases clipped from V and 5 bases from J, the junction kept 5 bases outside the gene matches. The CDR3 contains 15 residues. CDR3 region: CASSLLAGSTGELFF. The CDR3 DNA sequence: TGTGCCAGTAGTTTACTAGCGGGATCTACCGGGGAGCTGTTTTTT.

This clonotype occurred many times. The rearrangement uses TRBV14 and TRBJ1-2, with unresolved D. This CDR3 contains 12 residues. Trimming took 1 base from V and 12 from J, leaving 12 bases between them. Per the germline V gene, CDR1 is SGHDN and CDR2 is FVKESK. This CDR3 is CASSQGNQRHTF. For the CDR3, the DNA is TGTGCCAGCAGCCAAGGCAACCAGCGACACACCTTC. The variable domain in full, completed from reference TRBV14 and TRBJ1-2, reads EAGVTQFPSHSVIEKGQTVTLRCDPISGHDNLYWYRRVMGKEIKFLLHFVKESKQDESGMPNNRFLAERTGGTYSTLKVQPAELEDSGVYFCASSQGNQRHTFGSGTRLTVV.

In this sample, this clonotype turned up many times. The V gene is TRBV7-2, the J gene TRBJ2-1; D unclear. CDR3 size: 13 residues. V dropped 0 bases and J dropped 5 bases, with 5 bases sitting between them. Germline loops: CDR1 SGHTA, CDR2 FQGNSA. In DNA, the CDR3 is TGTGCCAGCAGCTTAGCCATTAACAATGAGCAGTTCTTC. Translating it yields CASSLAINNEQFF.

This clonotype was observed at least ten times. The chain uses TRBV12-3 or TRBV12-4 and TRBJ1-5; the D is unclear. This CDR3 is 12 amino acids long. The V and J ends lost 7 bases and 6 bases respectively, with 10 bases between them. The chain's CDR3 is CASTADFQPQHF. CDR3 bases: TGTGCCAGCACCGCGGACTTTCAGCCCCAGCATTTT.

This clonotype appeared a few times. J is TRBJ1-5 and V is TRBV20-1; D is perhaps TRBD1 (5 bases). In germline, CDR1 is DFQATT, CDR2 SNEGSKA (reference sequence). There are 17 residues in the CDR3. V was clipped by 4 bases and J by 2 bases, with 21 bases between them. In DNA form, the CDR3 reads TGCAGTGCTATTTTGAATAGGAGGGACGGGGGCAATCAGCCCCAGCATTTT. As protein: CSAILNRRDGGNQPQHF.

This chain connects TRBV7-2 to TRBJ1-1; D ambiguous. The CDR3 covers 15 residues. Per the germline V gene, CDR1 is SGHTA and CDR2 is FQGNSA. The germline V and J ends were trimmed by 1 base and 0 bases, with 9 bases remaining between them. The CDR3 is CASSLGAEMNTEAFF. The CDR3 region has the DNA TGTGCCAGCAGCTTAGGGGCGGAGATGAACACTGAAGCTTTCTTT.

There are many counts of this clonotype. CDR3 sequence reads: CASRPPQGDGTEAFF. CDR3 sequence (DNA): TGTGCCAGCAGACCCCCACAGGGAGATGGGACTGAAGCTTTCTTT. The rearrangement links TRBV27 to TRBJ1-1, with D maybe TRBD1 (6 bases). CDR1 is MNHEY and CDR2 is SMNVEV in the germline V gene (reference sequence). The CDR3 runs to 15 residues. V was pared by 6 bases and J by 5 bases, with 19 bases between.

On this clonotype: One end of the junction is discordant with germline, which a read error may explain. V gene TRBV20-1 combines with J gene TRBJ2-7; perhaps TRBD1 as D (7 bases). The germline gives CDR1 DFQATT, CDR2 SNEGSKA (reference sequence). The CDR3 contains 13 residues. CDR3 protein: CSPKEGADYERYF. The DNA for the CDR3 is TGCAGTCCCAAAGAGGGGGCGGACTACGAGCGGTACTTC.

The rearrangement links TRBV5-6 to TRBJ1-5; no firm D call. With 1 base removed from V and 5 bases from J, the gap between germline ends came to 10 bases. Germline assignment: CDR1 SGHDT and CDR2 YYEEEE. This CDR3 has 14 amino acids. The CDR3 coding sequence is TGTGCCAGCAGCTTGTATAAGGTCTATCAGCCCCAGCATTTT. Amino acids: CASSLYKVYQPQHF.

This clonotype was detected ten times or more. The rearrangement joins TRBV12-3 or TRBV12-4 to TRBJ1-2; D is ambiguous. Deletions cut 5 bases from V and 3 bases from J, with 13 bases between. This CDR3 comprises 14 residues. The CDR3 DNA reads TGTGCCAGCAGTCCGACGACTGATGACTATGGCTACACCTTC. Encoded protein: CASSPTTDDYGYTF.

In this sample, this clonotype turned up many times. The V call is TRBV20-1, the J call TRBJ1-1; TRBD1 agrees at 7 bases. V lost 0 bases and J lost 0; bases outside the gene matches: 13. Germline V gene lookup returns CDR1 DFQATT and CDR2 SNEGSKA (reference sequence). The CDR3 has 18 amino acids. Written as DNA, the CDR3 is TGCAGTGCTAGAGATCCGGGAGGGGGCCTGAGGATGAACACTGAAGCTTTCTTT. Translating it yields CSARDPGGGLRMNTEAFF.

At least ten counts were recorded for this clonotype. J is TRBJ2-1 and V is TRBV20-1, with 11 positions matching TRBD2. The germline V gene encodes CDR1 DFQATT and CDR2 SNEGSKA (reference sequence). After removal of 3 bases from V and 2 bases from J, the junction contained 0 bases not matched to a gene. There are 14 residues in the CDR3. CDR3 amino acids: CSARTSGTYNEQFF. Written as DNA, the CDR3 is TGCAGTGCTAGGACTAGCGGGACCTACAATGAGCAGTTCTTC.

This clonotype was counted ten times or more. The chain carries TRBV7-3 and TRBJ2-6; D might be TRBD1 or TRBD2, each matching 5 bases. Germline V gene data show CDR1 as SGHTA and CDR2 as FQGTGA. CDR3 size: 16 residues. Trimming removed 3 bases at V and 4 bases at J, with 13 bases between. CDR3 loop: CASSFGKGSGANVLTF. CDR3 coding DNA: TGTGCCAGCAGCTTCGGGAAGGGGTCGGGGGCCAACGTCCTGACTTTC.

The rearrangement links TRBV28 to TRBJ2-5; D uncertain. Looked up from germline, CDR1 is MDHEN and CDR2 is SYDVKM. With 2 bases removed from V and 2 bases from J, the gap between germline ends came to 12 bases. The CDR3 totals 15 residues. For the CDR3, the DNA is TGTGCCAGCAGTTTACCACAAGGACCACAAGAGACCCAGTACTTC. It is translated as CASSLPQGPQETQYF. Full variable domain (missing parts from reference TRBV28 and TRBJ2-5): DVKVTQSSRYLVKRTGEKVFLECVQDMDHENMFWYRQDPGLGLRLIYFSYDVKMKEKGDIPEGYSVSREKKERFSLILESASTNQTSMYLCASSLPQGPQETQYFGPGTRLLVL.

This clonotype was counted between two and nine times. V usage is TRBV30 and J usage is TRBJ2-7; no definite D call. CDR3 size: 11 residues. With 1 base removed from V and 2 bases from J, the gap between germline ends came to 3 bases. CDR1 GTSNPN and CDR2 SVGIG come from the germline V gene (reference sequence). The CDR3 DNA sequence: TGTGCCTGGAGTGCCGCCTACGAGCAGTACTTC. It yields the protein CAWSAAYEQYF.

Many counts were recorded for this clonotype. V is TRBV29-1 and J is TRBJ1-1; D might be TRBD1 (5 bases). Germline loops: CDR1 SQVTM, CDR2 ANQGSEA. Trimming pared 6 bases from V and 0 bases from J, leaving 8 bases between. The CDR3 extends over 12 amino acids. This chain's CDR3 is CSVLGVNTEAFF. The CDR3 nucleotides are TGCAGCGTCTTAGGGGTGAACACTGAAGCTTTCTTT.

The rearrangement joins TRBV27 to TRBJ2-7; 8 nucleotides agree with TRBD1. Germline V lookup: CDR1 MNHEY, CDR2 SMNVEV (reference sequence). The CDR3 is made up of 12 amino acids. Trimming removed 4 bases from V and 8 bases from J; junction bases left unmatched: 4. DNA for the CDR3: TGTGCCAGCAGTTCCCGGGACAGGCAGCAGTACTTC. Amino acid sequence: CASSSRDRQQYF.

At least ten counts were recorded for this clonotype. The CDR3 protein is CASSLNGGSSYNEQFF. In DNA, the CDR3 is TGCGCCAGCAGCTTGAATGGGGGGAGCTCCTACAATGAGCAGTTCTTC. V and J are TRBV5-1 and TRBJ2-1; D possibly corresponds to TRBD2 (6 bases). Per the germline V gene, CDR1 is SGHRS and CDR2 is YFSETQ. The CDR3 contains 16 residues. The V and J ends lost 1 base and 0 bases respectively, with 11 bases between them.

About this clonotype itself: This sequence may be a read error, since a much larger clone differs from it by one base. The CDR3 end shows no conserved phenylalanine or tryptophan, and so a read error is likely. J is TRBJ2-2 and V is TRBV9, with a tentative D call TRBD2 (5 bases). The CDR3 runs 15 residues. Trimming stripped 3 bases from V and 1 base from J, with 10 bases between. Germline CDR1 reads SGDLS; CDR2 reads YYNGEE. CDR3 residues: CASSADSLNTGELFL. CDR3 in DNA: TGTGCCAGCAGCGCGGACTCATTGAACACCGGGGAGCTGTTTCTT.

This clonotype was found a few times. The germline gene is not matched at one end of the junction; a read error may be the cause. J is TRBJ1-1 and V is TRBV28, with a weak D call TRBD1 (5 bases). This CDR3 region has 15 residues. The germline V gene encodes CDR1 MDHEN and CDR2 SYDVKM. CDR3 sequence reads: CASTSGTPGNTEVFF. The DNA of the CDR3 is TGTGCCAGCACCTCCGGGACTCCAGGGAACACTGAAGTTTTCTTT.

In this sample, this clonotype turned up many times. This chain uses TRBV20-1 with TRBJ2-7, with a possible D match to TRBD1 (5 bases). V lost 3 bases and J lost 7, with 16 bases in between. Germline V lookup: CDR1 DFQATT, CDR2 SNEGSKA (reference sequence). This CDR3 has 13 amino acids. CDR3 loop: CSASTGASGEQYF. The CDR3 coding sequence is TGCAGTGCTAGTACCGGCGCCTCAGGGGAGCAGTACTTC.

In this sample, this clonotype turned up many times. The J gene is TRBJ1-2, the V gene TRBV28, with D tentatively TRBD1 (5 bases). CDR3 length: 18 residues. The V gene lost 4 bases and the J gene lost 2 bases, with 23 bases spanning the gap. Germline CDR1 MDHEN, CDR2 SYDVKM. The chain's CDR3 is CASSSNPGRTRINYGYTF. For the CDR3, the DNA is TGTGCCAGCAGTTCCAACCCGGGACGGACTAGGATAAACTATGGCTACACCTTC.

This clonotype was picked up many times. The J gene is TRBJ1-5, the V gene TRBV29-1, with a possible D match to TRBD1 (5 bases). V lost 6 bases to trimming and J lost 2 bases, with 11 bases between them. The length of the CDR3 is 13 residues. CDR1 SQVTM and CDR2 ANQGSEA come from the germline V gene. CDR3 in amino acids: CSVGWGGNQPQHF. The CDR3 coding sequence is TGCAGCGTCGGGTGGGGGGGCAATCAGCCCCAGCATTTT.

This clonotype was seen repeatedly, ten times or more. The chain recombines TRBV2 with TRBJ1-4; D is ambiguous. The CDR3 totals 13 residues. V gave up 3 bases and J gave up 7 bases, with 9 bases separating them. Germline V gene sequence: CDR1 SNHLY, CDR2 FYNNEI. The CDR3 loop reads CASSDRPIEKLFF. CDR3 coding DNA: TGTGCCAGCAGTGATAGGCCTATTGAAAAACTGTTTTTT.

This clonotype was found many times. This chain uses TRBV30 with TRBJ1-5; maybe TRBD1 (6 bases). Trimming took 3 bases from V and 4 from J, leaving 16 bases between them. The germline V gene encodes CDR1 GTSNPN and CDR2 SVGIG (reference sequence). CDR3 length: 15 residues. The CDR3 DNA is TGTGCCTGGAGGGAAGAGGGGGTGTGGAATCAGCCCCAGCATTTT. It codes for CAWREEGVWNQPQHF.

This clonotype was seen only a few times. The V gene is TRBV28, the J gene TRBJ1-1; a possible D gene is TRBD1 (6 bases). CDR1 and CDR2 from the germline V gene are MDHEN and SYDVKM. Trimming took off 4 bases at V and 11 bases at J, with 14 bases between the two ends. The CDR3 loop spans 12 amino acids. CDR3: CASSSRTETAFF. The CDR3 DNA is TGTGCCAGCAGTTCCCGGACAGAGACGGCTTTCTTT.

This clonotype occurred many times. The CDR3 bases are TGTGCCAGCGGTTCCGGGACTAGCGGGATCAATGAGCAGTTCTTC. The encoded protein is CASGSGTSGINEQFF. This chain links TRBV6-5 with TRBJ2-1; 13 nucleotides match TRBD2. Germline V gene data show CDR1 as MNHEY and CDR2 as SVGAGI. The V gene end was trimmed by 8 bases and the J gene end by 6 bases; junction bases not matched to a gene: 7. The CDR3 is 15 residues long.

This clonotype has ten or more counts. The chain employs TRBV7-2 and TRBJ2-3; TRBD2 matches 12 bases. V dropped 5 bases and J dropped 11; count of bases not matched to a gene: 8. Looked up from germline, CDR1 is SGHTA and CDR2 is FQGNSA. There are 14 residues in the CDR3. The DNA of the CDR3 is TGTGCCAGCAGCGCCCGACTAGCGGGAGCAAAGCAGTATTTT. It encodes CASSARLAGAKQYF. The whole variable domain, remainder taken from reference TRBV7-2 and TRBJ2-3, is GAGVSQSPSNKVTEKGKDVELRCDPISGHTALYWYRQSLGQGLEFLIYFQGNSAPDKSGLPSDRFSAERTGGSVSTLTIQRTQQEDSAVYLCASSARLAGAKQYFGPGTRLTVL.